The 12 T cell receptor beta chains below come from one sample, sequenced in a study of T cells expressing NK-cell markers. TCRdb derives one entry per CDR3 protein from the 5' RACE reads, leaving out DNA. The sample has roughly 450,000 distinct CDR3 sequences, and its top ten clones hold under 1.5%. The source material was blood T cells: a sorted CD56 or NKG2C T cell subset, CD4+ or CD8+ T cells, or bulk PBMC T cells (not recorded which). These receptors came from a woman aged 45-60 years in good health.

The chain joins TRBV5-1 to TRBJ2-1; TCRdb's D call of TRBD1 is untestable without DNA. This CDR3 comprises 14 residues. Germline V gives CDR1 SGHRS, CDR2 YFSETQ. CDR3: CASSLQGGLDEQFF.

The chain is built from TRBV6-1 and TRBJ1-4. CDR1 and CDR2 from the germline V gene are MNHNS and SASEGT. The CDR3 is made up of 13 amino acids. The CDR3 spells CASGRQSNEKLFF.

The chain uses TRBV6-5 and TRBJ2-5; absent DNA, TCRdb's TRBD2 call cannot be checked. CDR3 length: 17 residues. CDR1 MNHEY and CDR2 SVGAGI come from the germline V gene. The CDR3 loop is CASSHARLAEGQETQYF.

The chain carries TRBV7-3 and TRBJ1-1; TCRdb picks TRBD1, but there is no DNA to check that call. Germline CDR1 reads SGHTA; CDR2 reads FQGTGA. The CDR3 runs 13 residues. The CDR3 reads CASSSQWGREAFF.

The CDR3 sequence is CAISEGPSGELFF. V is TRBV10-3 and J is TRBJ2-2; TCRdb outputs TRBD2, but without DNA this stays unchecked. The CDR3 contains 13 residues. Per the germline V gene, CDR1 is ENHRY and CDR2 is SYGVKD.

The rearrangement joins TRBV5-6 to TRBJ2-1; TCRdb's assignment of TRBD2 cannot be checked, as there is no DNA. The CDR3 contains 15 residues. Germline V gene sequence: CDR1 SGHDT, CDR2 YYEEEE. CDR3 loop: CASSSLAAGYNEQFF. Looking up the rest from reference TRBV5-6 and TRBJ2-1 gives the full variable domain: DAGVTQSPTHLIKTRGQQVTLRCSPKSGHDTVSWYQQALGQGPQFIFQYYEEEERQRGNFPDRFSGHQFPNYSSELNVNALLLGDSALYLCASSSLAAGYNEQFFGPGTRLTVL.

The chain carries TRBV9 and TRBJ2-3; without DNA, the TCRdb call of TRBD2 cannot be checked. Germline V gives CDR1 SGDLS, CDR2 YYNGEE. The CDR3 runs 16 residues. The CDR3 spells CASSILAGVGADTQYF.

The chain carries TRBV18 and TRBJ2-5; TCRdb calls TRBD1, which cannot be checked without DNA. This CDR3 is built from 14 residues. Looked up from germline, CDR1 is KGHSH and CDR2 is LQKENI. The CDR3 protein is CASSPVSGRETQYF. Variable domain in full (rest from reference TRBV18 and TRBJ2-5): NAGVMQNPRHLVRRRGQEARLRCSPMKGHSHVYWYRQLPEEGLKFMVYLQKENIIDESGMPKERFSAEFPKEGPSILRIQQVVRGDSAAYFCASSPVSGRETQYFGPGTRLLVL.

The chain combines TRBV5-1 with TRBJ2-2; checking the TCRdb D call of TRBD2 is not possible without DNA. CDR1 is SGHRS and CDR2 is YFSETQ in the germline V gene. There are 16 residues in the CDR3. The CDR3 sequence: CASSRGLATGTGELFF.

V usage is TRBV5-1 and J usage is TRBJ2-1; TCRdb picks TRBD2, but there is no DNA to check that call. Germline CDR1 SGHRS, CDR2 YFSETQ. The CDR3 extends over 18 amino acids. CDR3 sequence reads: CASSPGLAGARLGNEQFF.

The chain combines TRBV29-1 with TRBJ2-6; the D gene TCRdb calls, TRBD1, cannot be checked with no DNA. In germline, CDR1 is SQVTM, CDR2 ANQGSEA. The CDR3 sequence is 11 residues long. CDR3 protein: CSVRQVNVLTF.

The chain links TRBV4-1 to TRBJ2-3; the D call from TCRdb, TRBD2, cannot be confirmed without DNA. Per germline, CDR1 MGHRA and CDR2 YSYEKL. This CDR3 contains 17 residues. CDR3 protein: CASSPIGRLAGGDTQYF.